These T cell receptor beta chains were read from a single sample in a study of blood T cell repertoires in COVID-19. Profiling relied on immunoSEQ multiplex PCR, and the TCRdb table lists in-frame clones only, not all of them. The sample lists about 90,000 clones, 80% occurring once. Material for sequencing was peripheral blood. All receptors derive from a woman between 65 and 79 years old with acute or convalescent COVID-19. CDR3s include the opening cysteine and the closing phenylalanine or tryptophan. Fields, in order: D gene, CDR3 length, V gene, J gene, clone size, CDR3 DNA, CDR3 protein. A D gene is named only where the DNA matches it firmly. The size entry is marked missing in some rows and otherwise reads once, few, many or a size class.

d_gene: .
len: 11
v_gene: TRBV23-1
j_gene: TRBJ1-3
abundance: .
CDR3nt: TGCCCTCGGACAGCTGGAAACACCATATATTTT
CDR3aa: CPRTAGNTIYF

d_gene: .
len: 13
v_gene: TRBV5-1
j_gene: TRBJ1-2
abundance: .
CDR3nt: TGCGCCAGCAGCTTGTCTCAGGACTATGGCTACACCTTC
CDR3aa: CASSLSQDYGYTF

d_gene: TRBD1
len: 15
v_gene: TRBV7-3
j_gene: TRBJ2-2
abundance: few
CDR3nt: TGTGCCAGCAGCTTTACAGGGGGGATTAACGGGGAGCTGTTTTTT
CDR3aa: CASSFTGGINGELFF

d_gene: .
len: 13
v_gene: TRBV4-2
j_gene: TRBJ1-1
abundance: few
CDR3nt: TGTGCCAGCAGCCAGGGCGATGGCACTGAAGCTTTCTTT
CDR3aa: CASSQGDGTEAFF

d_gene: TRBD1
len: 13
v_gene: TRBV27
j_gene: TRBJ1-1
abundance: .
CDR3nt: TGTGCCAGCAGGCGGACAGGGAACACTGAAGCTTTCTTT
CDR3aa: CASRRTGNTEAFF

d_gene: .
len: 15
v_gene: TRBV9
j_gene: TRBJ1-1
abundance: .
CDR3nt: TGTGCCAGCAGCGTTGCAGGTAGTATTAACACTGAAGCTTTCTTT
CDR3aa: CASSVAGSINTEAFF

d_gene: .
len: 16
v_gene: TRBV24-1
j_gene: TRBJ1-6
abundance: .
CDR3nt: TGTGCCACCAGTGATTTTGGGTCCACAGGGCCCGCAACCCTCCACTTT
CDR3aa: CATSDFGSTGPATLHF

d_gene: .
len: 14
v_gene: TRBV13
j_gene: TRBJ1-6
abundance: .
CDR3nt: TGTGCCAGCAGCTCCCGGGGACTTAATTCACCCCTCCACTTT
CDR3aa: CASSSRGLNSPLHF

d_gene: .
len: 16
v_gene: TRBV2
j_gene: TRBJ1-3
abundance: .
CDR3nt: TGTGCCAGCAGCTCAACGGGGGGGCTAGGTGGAAACACCATATATTTT
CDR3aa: CASSSTGGLGGNTIYF

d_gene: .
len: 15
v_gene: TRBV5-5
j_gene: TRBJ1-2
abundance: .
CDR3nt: TGTGCCAGCAGCTTGGTCATCGGACAGACCTATGGCTACACCTTC
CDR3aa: CASSLVIGQTYGYTF

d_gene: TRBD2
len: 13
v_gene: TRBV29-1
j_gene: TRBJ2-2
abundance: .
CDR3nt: TGCAGCGTTGTTGCGGGGGGGACCGGGGAGCTGTTTTTT
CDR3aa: CSVVAGGTGELFF

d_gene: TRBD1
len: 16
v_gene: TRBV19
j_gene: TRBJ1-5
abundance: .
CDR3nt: TGTGCCAGTAGTGTACCGGGACAGGGGGCTCGACAGCCCCAGCATTTT
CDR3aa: CASSVPGQGARQPQHF

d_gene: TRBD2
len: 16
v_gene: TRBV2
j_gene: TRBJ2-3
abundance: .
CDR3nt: TGTGCCAGCAGTGTAGTTCGGACTAGCGTCTCAGATACGCAGTATTTT
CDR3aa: CASSVVRTSVSDTQYF

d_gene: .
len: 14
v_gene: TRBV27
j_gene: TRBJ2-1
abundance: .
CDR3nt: TGTGCCAGCAGTTTAGGGGGGATCTTGGATGAGCAGTTCTTC
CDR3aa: CASSLGGILDEQFF

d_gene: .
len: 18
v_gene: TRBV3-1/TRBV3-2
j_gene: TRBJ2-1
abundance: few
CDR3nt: TGTGCCAGCAGCCGAATAATTGGAAGCGATACGGGTCGCGATGAGCAGTTCTTC
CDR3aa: CASSRIIGSDTGRDEQFF

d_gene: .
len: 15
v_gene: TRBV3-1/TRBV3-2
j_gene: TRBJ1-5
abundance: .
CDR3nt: TGTGCCAGCAGCCAAGGGATAGGGGGCAATCAGCCCCAGCATTTT
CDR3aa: CASSQGIGGNQPQHF

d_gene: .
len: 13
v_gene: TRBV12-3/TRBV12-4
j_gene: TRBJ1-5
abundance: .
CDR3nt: TGTGCCAGCAGTTTGGCAGGAGGTCAGCCCCAGCATTTT
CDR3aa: CASSLAGGQPQHF

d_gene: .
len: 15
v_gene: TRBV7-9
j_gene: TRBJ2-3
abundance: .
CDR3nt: TGTGCCAGCAGCTTAAGGGGCACTAGCACAGATACGCAGTATTTT
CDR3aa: CASSLRGTSTDTQYF

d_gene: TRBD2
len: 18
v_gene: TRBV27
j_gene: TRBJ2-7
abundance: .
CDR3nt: TGTGCCAGCAGCAAAACCGGTATGGGACTAGCGGGCTCCTACGAGCAGTACTTC
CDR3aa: CASSKTGMGLAGSYEQYF

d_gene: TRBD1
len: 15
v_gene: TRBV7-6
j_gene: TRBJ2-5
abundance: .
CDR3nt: TGTGCCAGCAGCGCCCTACAGGGGGGACGGGAGACCCAGTACTTC
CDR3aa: CASSALQGGRETQYF

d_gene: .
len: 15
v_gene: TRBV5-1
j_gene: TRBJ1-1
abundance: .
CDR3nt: TGCGCCAGCAGCGAAAGCCGGGGGGTCGGCACTGAAGCTTTCTTT
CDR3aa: CASSESRGVGTEAFF

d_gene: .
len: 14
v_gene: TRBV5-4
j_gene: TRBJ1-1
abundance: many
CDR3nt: TGTGCCAGCAGCTTGATGTTTATGAACACTGAAGCTTTCTTT
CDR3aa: CASSLMFMNTEAFF

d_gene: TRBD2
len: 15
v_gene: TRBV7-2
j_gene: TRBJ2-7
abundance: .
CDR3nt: TGTGCCAGCAGCTTACCGGGACTAGGCTCCTACGAGCAGTACTTC
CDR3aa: CASSLPGLGSYEQYF

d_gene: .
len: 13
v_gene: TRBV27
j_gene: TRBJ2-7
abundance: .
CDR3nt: TGTGCCAGCAGTTGGGCTTTCTCCTACGAGCAGTACTTC
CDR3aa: CASSWAFSYEQYF

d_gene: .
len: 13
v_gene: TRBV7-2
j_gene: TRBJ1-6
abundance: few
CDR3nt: TGTGCCAGCAGCCTCGACGGGTATTCACCCCTCCACTTT
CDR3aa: CASSLDGYSPLHF

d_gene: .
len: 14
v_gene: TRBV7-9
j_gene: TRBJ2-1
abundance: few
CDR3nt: TGTGCCAGCAGCCAGACGGCTAGAGGCAATGAGCAGTTCTTC
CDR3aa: CASSQTARGNEQFF

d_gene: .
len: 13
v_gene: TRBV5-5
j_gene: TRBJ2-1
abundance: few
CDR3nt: TGTGCCAGCAGCTCCTACTCCTACAATGAGCAGTTCTTC
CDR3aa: CASSSYSYNEQFF

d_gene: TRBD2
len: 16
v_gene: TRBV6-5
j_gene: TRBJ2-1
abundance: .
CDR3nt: TGTGCCAGCAGTTGGACTAGCGGGGACTCCTACAATGAGCAGTTCTTC
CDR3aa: CASSWTSGDSYNEQFF

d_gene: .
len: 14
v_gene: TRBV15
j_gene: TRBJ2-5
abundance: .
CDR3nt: TGTGCCACCAGCAGGAGGAGGTTGTGGGAGACCCAGTACTTC
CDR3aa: CATSRRRLWETQYF

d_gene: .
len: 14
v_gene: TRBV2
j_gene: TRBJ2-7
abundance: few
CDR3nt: TGTGCCAGCAGGGACGACAGGAGTACCTACGAGCAGTACTTC
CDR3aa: CASRDDRSTYEQYF

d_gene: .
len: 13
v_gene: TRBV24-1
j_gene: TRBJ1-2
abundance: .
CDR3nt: TGTGCCACCAGTGATCCAGGGTTTAGTGGCTACACCTTC
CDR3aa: CATSDPGFSGYTF

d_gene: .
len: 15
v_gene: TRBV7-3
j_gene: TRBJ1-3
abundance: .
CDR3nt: TGTGCCAGCAGCGCCGGGCCAGGGACTGGAAACACCATATATTTT
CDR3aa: CASSAGPGTGNTIYF

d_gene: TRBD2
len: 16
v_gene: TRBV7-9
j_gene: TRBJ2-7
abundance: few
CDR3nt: TGTGCCAGCAGCTTCTCTAGCGGGGGGTCCTACGGCGAGCAGTACTTC
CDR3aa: CASSFSSGGSYGEQYF

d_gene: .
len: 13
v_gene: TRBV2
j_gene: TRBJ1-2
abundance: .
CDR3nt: TGTGCCAGCAGTGTGAACCCCAGGTATGGCTACACCTTC
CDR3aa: CASSVNPRYGYTF

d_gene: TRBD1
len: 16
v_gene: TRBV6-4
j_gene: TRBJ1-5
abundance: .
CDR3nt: TGTGCCAGCAGTGACCTCCGGGACAGGGTCAATCAGCCCCAGCATTTT
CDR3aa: CASSDLRDRVNQPQHF

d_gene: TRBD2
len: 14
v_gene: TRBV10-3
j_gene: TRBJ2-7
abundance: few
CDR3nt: TGTGCCATCAGTGATGGACTAGCGCTCTACGAGCAGTACTTC
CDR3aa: CAISDGLALYEQYF

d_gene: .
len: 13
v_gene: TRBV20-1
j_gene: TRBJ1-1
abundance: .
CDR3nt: TGCAGTGCTAGTTTTCGACAGACCTCTGAAGCTTTCTTT
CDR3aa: CSASFRQTSEAFF

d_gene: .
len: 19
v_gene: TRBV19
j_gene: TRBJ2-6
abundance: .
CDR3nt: TGTGCCAGTAGTATAGATGGGGAGTACGGGGTCTCTGGGGCCAACGTCCTGACTTTC
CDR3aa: CASSIDGEYGVSGANVLTF

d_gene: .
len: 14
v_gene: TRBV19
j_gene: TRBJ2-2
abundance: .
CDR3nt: TGTGCCAGCCGGACAGCCGCGAACACCGGGGAGCTGTTTTTT
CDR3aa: CASRTAANTGELFF

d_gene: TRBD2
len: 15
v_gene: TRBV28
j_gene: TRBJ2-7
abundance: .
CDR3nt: TGTGCCAGCAGCTCGGGGAGGGAAGAGCACTACGAGCAGTACTTC
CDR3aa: CASSSGREEHYEQYF

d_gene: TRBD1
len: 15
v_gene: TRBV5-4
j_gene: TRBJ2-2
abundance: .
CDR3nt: TGTGCCAGCAGCTCCGGGACAGCGAACACCGGGGAGCTGTTTTTT
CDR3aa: CASSSGTANTGELFF

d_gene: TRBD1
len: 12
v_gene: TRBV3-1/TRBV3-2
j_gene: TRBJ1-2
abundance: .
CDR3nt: TGTGCCGCCCGGACAGGAGGCTATGGCTACACCTTC
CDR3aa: CAARTGGYGYTF

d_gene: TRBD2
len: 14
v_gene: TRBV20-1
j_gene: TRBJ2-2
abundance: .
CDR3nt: TGCAGTGCGAGTTCTAGCGGCTTCACCGGGGAGCTGTTTTTT
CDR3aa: CSASSSGFTGELFF

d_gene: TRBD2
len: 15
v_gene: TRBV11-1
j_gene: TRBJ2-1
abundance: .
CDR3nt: TGTGCCAGCAGCTTAGTCGGGGGGACTTACAATGAGCAGTTCTTC
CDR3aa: CASSLVGGTYNEQFF

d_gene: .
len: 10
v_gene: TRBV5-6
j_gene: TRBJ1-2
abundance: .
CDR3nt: TGTGCCAGCAGCTTCAGGGGCTACACCTTC
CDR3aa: CASSFRGYTF

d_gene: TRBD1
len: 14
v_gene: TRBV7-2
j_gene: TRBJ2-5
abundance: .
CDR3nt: TGTGCCAGCAGCTTGTTGGGACAGGGAGAGACCCAGTACTTC
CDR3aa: CASSLLGQGETQYF

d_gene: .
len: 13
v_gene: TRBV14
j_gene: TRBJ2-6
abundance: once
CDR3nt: TGTGCCAGCAGTAGCTCTGGGGCCAACGTCCTGACTTTC
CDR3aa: CASSSSGANVLTF

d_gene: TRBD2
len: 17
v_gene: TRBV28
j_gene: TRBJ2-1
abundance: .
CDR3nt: TGTGCCAGCAGTAGGACTAGCGGGAGCAGGTCATACAATGAGCAGTTCTTC
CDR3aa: CASSRTSGSRSYNEQFF

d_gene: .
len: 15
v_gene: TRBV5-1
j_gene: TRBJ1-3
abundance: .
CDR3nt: TGCGCCAGCAGCTTGACAGATTCCTCTGGAAACACCATATATTTT
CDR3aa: CASSLTDSSGNTIYF

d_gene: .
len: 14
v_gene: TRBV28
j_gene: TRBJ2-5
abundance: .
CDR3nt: TGTGCCAGCCGGGGGTTCAGAAACCAAGAGACCCAGTACTTC
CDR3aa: CASRGFRNQETQYF

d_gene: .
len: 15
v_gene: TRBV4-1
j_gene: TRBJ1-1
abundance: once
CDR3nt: TGCGCCAGCAGCCAAGATCGGTGGGGGGACACTGAAGCTTTCTTT
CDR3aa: CASSQDRWGDTEAFF

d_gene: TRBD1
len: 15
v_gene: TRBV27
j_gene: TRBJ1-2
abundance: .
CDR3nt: TGTGCCAGCAGTTTAGATGTTAGGGGGCTCGGTGGCTACACCTTC
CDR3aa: CASSLDVRGLGGYTF

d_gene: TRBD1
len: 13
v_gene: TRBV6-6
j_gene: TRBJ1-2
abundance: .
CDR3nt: TGTGCCAGCAGTCGGACAGGGAACTATGGCTACACCTTC
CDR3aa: CASSRTGNYGYTF

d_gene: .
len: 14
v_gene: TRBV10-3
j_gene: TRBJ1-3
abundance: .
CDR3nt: TGTGCCATCCGCACAGGTGTCTCTGGAAACACCATATATTTT
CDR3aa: CAIRTGVSGNTIYF

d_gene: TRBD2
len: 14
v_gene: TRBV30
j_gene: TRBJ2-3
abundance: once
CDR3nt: TGTGCCTCGACCGGGACTAGGGGCAGAGATACGCAGTATTTT
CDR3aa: CASTGTRGRDTQYF

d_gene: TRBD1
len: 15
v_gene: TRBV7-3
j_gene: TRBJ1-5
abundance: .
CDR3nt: TGTGCCAGCAGCCTCCGGGACAGGGACGTTCAGCCCCAGCATTTT
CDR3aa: CASSLRDRDVQPQHF

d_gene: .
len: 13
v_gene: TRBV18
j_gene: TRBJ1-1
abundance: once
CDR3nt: TGTGCCAGCTCACTTGACAGGAACACTGAAGCTTTCTTT
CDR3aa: CASSLDRNTEAFF

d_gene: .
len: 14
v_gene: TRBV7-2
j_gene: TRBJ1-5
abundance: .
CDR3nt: TGTGCCAGCAGCGCAGGGGTTTTTAATCAGCCCCAGCATTTT
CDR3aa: CASSAGVFNQPQHF